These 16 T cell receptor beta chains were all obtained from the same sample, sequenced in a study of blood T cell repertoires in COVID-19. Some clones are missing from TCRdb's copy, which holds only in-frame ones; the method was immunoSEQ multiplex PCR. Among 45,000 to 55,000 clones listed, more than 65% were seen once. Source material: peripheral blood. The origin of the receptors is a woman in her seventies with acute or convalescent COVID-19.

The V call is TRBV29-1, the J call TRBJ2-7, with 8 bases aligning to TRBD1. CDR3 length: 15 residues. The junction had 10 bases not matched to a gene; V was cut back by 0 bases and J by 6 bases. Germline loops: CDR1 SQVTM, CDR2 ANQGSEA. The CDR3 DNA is TGCAGCGTTGAAGATCAAGACAATACAGGGGGCGAGCAGTACTTC. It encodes CSVEDQDNTGGEQYF.

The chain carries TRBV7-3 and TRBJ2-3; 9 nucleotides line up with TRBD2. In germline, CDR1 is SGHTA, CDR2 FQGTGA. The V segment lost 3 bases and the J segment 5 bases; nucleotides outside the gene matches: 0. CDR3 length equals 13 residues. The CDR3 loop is CASSFSGGDTQYF. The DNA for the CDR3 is TGTGCCAGCAGCTTTAGCGGGGGAGATACGCAGTATTTT.

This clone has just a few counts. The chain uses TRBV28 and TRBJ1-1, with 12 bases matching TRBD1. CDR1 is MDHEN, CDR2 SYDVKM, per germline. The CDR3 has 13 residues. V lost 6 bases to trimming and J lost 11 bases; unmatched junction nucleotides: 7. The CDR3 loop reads CASSSGQGAWAFF. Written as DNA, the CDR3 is TGTGCCAGCAGCTCGGGACAGGGGGCATGGGCTTTCTTT. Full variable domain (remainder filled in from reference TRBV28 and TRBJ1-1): DVKVTQSSRYLVKRTGEKVFLECVQDMDHENMFWYRQDPGLGLRLIYFSYDVKMKEKGDIPEGYSVSREKKERFSLILESASTNQTSMYLCASSSGQGAWAFFGQGTRLTVV.

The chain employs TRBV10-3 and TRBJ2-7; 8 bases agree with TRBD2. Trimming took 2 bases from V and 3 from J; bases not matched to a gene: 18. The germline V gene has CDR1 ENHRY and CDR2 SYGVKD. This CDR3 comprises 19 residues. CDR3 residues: CAISEAWASPSGGFYEQYF. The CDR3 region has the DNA TGTGCCATCAGTGAGGCCTGGGCCTCACCCAGCGGGGGTTTCTACGAGCAGTACTTC.

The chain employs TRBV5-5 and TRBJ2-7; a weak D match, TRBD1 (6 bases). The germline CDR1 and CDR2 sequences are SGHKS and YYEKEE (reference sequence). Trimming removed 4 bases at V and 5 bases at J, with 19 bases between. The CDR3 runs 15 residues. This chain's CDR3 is CASSRQQGLRNEQYF. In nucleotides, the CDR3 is TGTGCCAGCAGCCGCCAACAGGGTTTGAGAAACGAGCAGTACTTC.

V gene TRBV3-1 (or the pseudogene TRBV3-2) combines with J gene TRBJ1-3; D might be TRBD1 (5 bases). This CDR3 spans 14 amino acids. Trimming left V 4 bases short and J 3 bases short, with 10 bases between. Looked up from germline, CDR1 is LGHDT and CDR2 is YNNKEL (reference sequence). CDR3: CASSRGGHGNTIYF. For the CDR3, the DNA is TGTGCCAGCAGCCGGGGGGGTCATGGAAACACCATATATTTT.

CDR3 DNA sequence: TGTGCCAGCAGTTACCTTAGTCCCGGGGGTCTAGCCAAAAACATTCAGTACTTC. Protein: CASSYLSPGGLAKNIQYF. The gene calls are TRBV6-2 or TRBV6-3 and TRBJ2-4, with a possible D match to TRBD2 (6 bases). The V and J ends lost 2 bases and 0 bases respectively, with 17 bases between them. The CDR3 consists of 18 residues. Per germline, CDR1 MNHEY and CDR2 SVGEGT.

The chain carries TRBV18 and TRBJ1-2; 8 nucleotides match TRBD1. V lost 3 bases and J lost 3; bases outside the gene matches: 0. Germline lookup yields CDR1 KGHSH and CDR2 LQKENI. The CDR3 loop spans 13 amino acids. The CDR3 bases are TGTGCCAGCTCACCGACAGGGGACTATGGCTACACCTTC. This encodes CASSPTGDYGYTF. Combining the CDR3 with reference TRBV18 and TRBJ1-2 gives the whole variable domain NAGVMQNPRHLVRRRGQEARLRCSPMKGHSHVYWYRQLPEEGLKFMVYLQKENIIDESGMPKERFSAEFPKEGPSILRIQQVVRGDSAAYFCASSPTGDYGYTFGSGTRLTVV.

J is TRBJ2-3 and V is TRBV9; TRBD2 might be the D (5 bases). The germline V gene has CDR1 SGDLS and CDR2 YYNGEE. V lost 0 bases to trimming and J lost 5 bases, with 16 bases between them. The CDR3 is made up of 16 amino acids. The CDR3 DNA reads TGTGCCAGCAGCGTAGACCCCCGAGGGTGGGGAGATACGCAGTATTTT. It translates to CASSVDPRGWGDTQYF.

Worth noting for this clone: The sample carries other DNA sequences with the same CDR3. Here the CDR3 reads CASSRQVNTEAFF. In nucleotides, the CDR3 is TGTGCCAGTAGTCGACAGGTGAACACTGAAGCTTTCTTT. The gene calls are TRBV19 and TRBJ1-1; D is perhaps TRBD1 (6 bases). Looked up from germline, CDR1 is LNHDA and CDR2 is SQIVND (reference sequence). The CDR3 extends over 13 amino acids. V was shortened by 5 bases and J by 0 bases, with 7 bases between the two germline ends.

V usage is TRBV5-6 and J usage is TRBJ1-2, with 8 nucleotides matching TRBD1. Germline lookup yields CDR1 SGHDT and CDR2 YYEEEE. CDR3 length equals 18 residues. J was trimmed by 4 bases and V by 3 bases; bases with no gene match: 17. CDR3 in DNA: TGTGCCAGCAGCTCCCTTTCCGGGACAGGTCCAACGGGCTATGGCTACACCTTC. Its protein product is CASSSLSGTGPTGYGYTF.

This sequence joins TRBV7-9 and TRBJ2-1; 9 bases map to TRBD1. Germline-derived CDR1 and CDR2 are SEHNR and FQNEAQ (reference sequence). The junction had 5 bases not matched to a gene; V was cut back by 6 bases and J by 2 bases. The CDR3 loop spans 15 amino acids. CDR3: CASSRTGVPYNEQFF. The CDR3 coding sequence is TGTGCCAGCAGTCGGACAGGGGTCCCCTACAATGAGCAGTTCTTC. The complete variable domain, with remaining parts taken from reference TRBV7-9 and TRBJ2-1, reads DTGVSQNPRHKITKRGQNVTFRCDPISEHNRLYWYRQTLGQGPEFLTYFQNEAQLEKSRLLSDRFSAERPKGSFSTLEIQRTEQGDSAMYLCASSRTGVPYNEQFFGPGTRLTVL.

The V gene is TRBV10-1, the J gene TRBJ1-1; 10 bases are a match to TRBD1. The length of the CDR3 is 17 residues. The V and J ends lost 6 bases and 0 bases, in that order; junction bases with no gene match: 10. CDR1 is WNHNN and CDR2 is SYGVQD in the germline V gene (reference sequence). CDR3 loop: CASRHRDRGWVNTEAFF. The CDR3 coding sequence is TGCGCCAGCAGACACCGGGACAGGGGCTGGGTGAACACTGAAGCTTTCTTT.

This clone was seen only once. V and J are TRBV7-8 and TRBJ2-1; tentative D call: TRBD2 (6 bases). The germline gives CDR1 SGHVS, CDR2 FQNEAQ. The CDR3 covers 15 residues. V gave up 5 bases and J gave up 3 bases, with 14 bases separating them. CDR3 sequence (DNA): TGTGCCAGCAGCCCCTCGGGAGTCCTCTACAATGAGCAGTTCTTC. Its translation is CASSPSGVLYNEQFF.

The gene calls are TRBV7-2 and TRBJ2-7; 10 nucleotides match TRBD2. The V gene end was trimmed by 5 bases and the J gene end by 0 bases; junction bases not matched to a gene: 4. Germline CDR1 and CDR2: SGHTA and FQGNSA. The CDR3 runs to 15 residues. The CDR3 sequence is CASSPAGGGSYEQYF. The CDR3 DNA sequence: TGTGCCAGCAGCCCAGCGGGAGGGGGCTCCTACGAGCAGTACTTC.

CDR3 nucleotide sequence: TGTGCCAGCAGTTTGTGGGGGCAGACTGAAGCTTTCTTT. Protein product: CASSLWGQTEAFF. J is TRBJ1-1 and V is TRBV28, with a weak D call TRBD1 (6 bases). V was pared by 3 bases and J by 5 bases, with 10 bases between. From germline, CDR1 is MDHEN and CDR2 SYDVKM. This CDR3 has 13 amino acids.